This T cell receptor beta chain was sequenced during a study of identical twins. V lost 5 bases to trimming and J lost 7 bases, with 21 bases between them. Germline V gene sequence: CDR1 LGHNT, CDR2 FRNRAP. The CDR3 runs to 15 residues. MiXCR, run by TCRdb on the 5' RACE reads, gives a single entry per CDR3 protein. Among roughly 480,000 distinct CDR3 sequences listed, less than 25% were seen once. These sequences were also reported in another study, on T cells expressing NK-cell markers. Per that study: In several experiments, sorting was restricted to alpha-beta TCR T cells by an anti-gamma-delta TCR antibody.

Sequencing used CD4+ T cells sorted from blood. The TCR was taken from a woman aged 18-29 years in good health. J is TRBJ2-7 and V is TRBV12-5; D not resolved. The CDR3 region is CASGLGSTSLGEQYF. Here the CDR3 DNA reads TGTGCTAGTGGTCTGGGTTCGACATCCTTGGGGGAGCAGTACTTC.